This T cell receptor (beta chain) is from a study of CD8+CD57+ T cells in acquired aplastic anemia. At the level of the study: Each DNA sample taken from sorted CD4+ and CD8+ cells came to roughly 3.5 ug on average.

This CDR3 has 14 residues. V shed 6 bases, J shed 4 bases, and the junction held 7 bases outside the gene matches. CDR3 and TCR beta VDJ profiling relied on a genomic DNA template. One entry per CDR3 protein, called by TCRdb with MiXCR from the reads. The sample records 250,000 to 300,000 distinct CDR3 sequences, around 60% being singletons. The rearrangement uses TRBV12-3 or TRBV12-4 and TRBJ2-3; 7 nucleotides line up with TRBD2. The sequencing input was sorted CD4+, CD8+, or CD8+CD57+ T cells (not recorded which) from PBMCs. This sequence originates from a human donor with severe aplastic anemia or a healthy control (not recorded which). DNA of the CDR3: TGTGCCAGCAGAAGGGCAGGGAGGGCAGATACGCAGTATTTT. Translated: CASRRAGRADTQYF.